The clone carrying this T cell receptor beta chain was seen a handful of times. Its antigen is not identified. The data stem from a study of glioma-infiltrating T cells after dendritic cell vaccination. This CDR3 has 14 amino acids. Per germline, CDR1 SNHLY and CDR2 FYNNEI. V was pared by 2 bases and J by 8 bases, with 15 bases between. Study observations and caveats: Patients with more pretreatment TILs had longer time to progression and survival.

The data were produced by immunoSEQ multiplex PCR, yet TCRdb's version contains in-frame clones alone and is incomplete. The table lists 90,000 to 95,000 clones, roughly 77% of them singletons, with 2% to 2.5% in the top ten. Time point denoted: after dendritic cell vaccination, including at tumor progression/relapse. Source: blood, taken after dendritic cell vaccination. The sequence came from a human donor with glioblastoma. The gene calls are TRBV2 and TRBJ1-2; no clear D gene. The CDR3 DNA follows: TGTGCCAGCAGTGAAATCACCGGAGTTGAGGGCTACACCTTC. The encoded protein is CASSEITGVEGYTF.